The subject of this entry is one T cell receptor beta chain. The entry originates in a study of T-cell reconstitution after alpha-beta-depleted transplantation in children. Construction of the TCRbeta library involved unique molecular identifiers. TCRdb re-derived calls from the PCR reads in MiXCR, one entry per CDR3 protein. There are about 410,000 distinct CDR3 sequences in the sample; 20% occur only once, and 3.8% lies in the top ten. V shed 2 bases and J shed 0 bases, with 18 bases lying between them. Germline V gives CDR1 SGHRS, CDR2 YFSETQ. The CDR3 spans 18 residues. The chain joins TRBV5-1 to TRBJ2-4; D is perhaps TRBD1 or TRBD2 (6 bases each). The TCR originated in a human donor who donated a stem cell graft to a child with acute myeloid leukemia. The material sequenced was PBMCs from the stem cell graft donor, taken from the stem cell graft. The CDR3 here is CASSLGQRGALAKNIQYF. The CDR3 DNA sequence: TGCGCCAGCAGCTTAGGACAGAGGGGGGCTCTAGCCAAAAACATTCAGTACTTC.